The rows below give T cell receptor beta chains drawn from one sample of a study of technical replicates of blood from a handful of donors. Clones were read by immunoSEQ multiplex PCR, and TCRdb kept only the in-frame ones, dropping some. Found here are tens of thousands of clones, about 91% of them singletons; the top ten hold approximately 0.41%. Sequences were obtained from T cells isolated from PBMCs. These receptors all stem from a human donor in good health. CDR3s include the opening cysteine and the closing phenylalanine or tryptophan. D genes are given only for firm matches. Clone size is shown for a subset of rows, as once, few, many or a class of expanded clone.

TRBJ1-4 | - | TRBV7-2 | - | CASSRTPSPTNEKLFF | TGTGCCAGCAGCAGAACCCCAAGCCCGACTAATGAAAAACTGTTTTTT
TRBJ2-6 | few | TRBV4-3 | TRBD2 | CASSQGTSSSGANVLTF | TGCGCCAGCAGCCAAGGGACTAGCAGCTCTGGGGCCAACGTCCTGACTTTC
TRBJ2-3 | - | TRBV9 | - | CASSAWGGGTDTQYF | TGTGCCAGCAGCGCCTGGGGGGGCGGCACAGATACGCAGTATTTT
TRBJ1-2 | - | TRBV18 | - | CASSVDGGADYGYTF | TGTGCCAGCTCAGTCGACGGGGGGGCTGACTATGGCTACACCTTC
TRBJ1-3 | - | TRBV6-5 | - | CASSTGSRGNTIYF | TGTGCCAGCAGTACGGGTTCTCGAGGAAACACCATATATTTT
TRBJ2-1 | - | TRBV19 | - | CASIGVYEQFF | TGTGCCAGTATCGGGGTTTATGAGCAGTTCTTC
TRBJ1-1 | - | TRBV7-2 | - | CASTPGGNTEAFF | TGTGCCAGCACCCCCGGCGGGAACACTGAAGCTTTCTTT
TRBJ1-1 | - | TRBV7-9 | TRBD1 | CASSSGGTGWGTEAFF | TGTGCCAGCAGCTCTGGGGGGACAGGATGGGGCACTGAAGCTTTCTTT
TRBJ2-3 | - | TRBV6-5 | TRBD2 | CASSGTSGFTDTQYF | TGTGCCAGCAGCGGGACTAGCGGGTTCACAGATACGCAGTATTTT
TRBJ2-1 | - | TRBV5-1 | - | CASSGSYNEQFF | TGCGCCAGCAGCGGCAGCTACAATGAGCAGTTCTTC
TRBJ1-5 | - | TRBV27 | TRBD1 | CASRQGNQPQHF | TGTGCCAGCCGACAGGGGAATCAGCCCCAGCATTTT
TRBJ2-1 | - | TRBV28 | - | CASSLSRVGTSSYNEQFF | TGTGCCAGCAGTTTAAGTAGGGTGGGAACTAGCTCCTACAATGAGCAGTTCTTC
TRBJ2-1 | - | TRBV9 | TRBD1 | CASSQSGGSYNEQFF | TGTGCCAGCAGCCAGTCAGGGGGCTCCTACAATGAGCAGTTCTTC
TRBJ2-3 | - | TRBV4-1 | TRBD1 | CASMRGLITDTQYF | TGCGCCAGCATGAGGGGGCTCATTACAGATACGCAGTATTTT
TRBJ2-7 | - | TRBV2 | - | CASSENLTYEQYF | TGTGCCAGCAGTGAGAATCTAACCTACGAGCAGTACTTC
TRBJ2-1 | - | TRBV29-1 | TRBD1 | CSDVGTGYNNEQFF | TGCAGCGACGTCGGGACAGGGTATAACAATGAGCAGTTCTTC
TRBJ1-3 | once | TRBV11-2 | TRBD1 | CASSPGQGISGNTIYF | TGTGCCAGCAGCCCGGGACAGGGGATCTCTGGAAACACCATATATTTT
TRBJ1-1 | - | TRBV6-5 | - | CASSSPQGRAFF | TGTGCCAGCAGTTCACCGCAGGGTAGAGCTTTCTTT
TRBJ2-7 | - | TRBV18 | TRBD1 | CASSPGQGAYEQYF | TGTGCCAGCTCACCAGGACAGGGGGCATACGAGCAGTACTTC
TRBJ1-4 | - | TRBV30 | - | CAWSIGGEKLFF | TGTGCCTGGAGTATAGGAGGGGAAAAACTGTTTTTT
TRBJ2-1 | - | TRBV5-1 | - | CASSLDLLPGGEQFF | TGCGCCAGCAGCTTGGACTTGCTACCTGGCGGTGAGCAGTTCTTC
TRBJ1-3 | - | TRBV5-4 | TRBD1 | CASSSGTGTGNTIYF | TGTGCCAGCAGCTCCGGGACAGGGACTGGAAACACCATATATTTT
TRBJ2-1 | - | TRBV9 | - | CASSAYSSNEQFF | TGTGCCAGCAGCGCTTACTCTAGCAATGAGCAGTTCTTC
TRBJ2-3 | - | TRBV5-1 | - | CASSPYTDTQYF | TGCGCCAGCAGCCCGTACACAGATACGCAGTATTTT
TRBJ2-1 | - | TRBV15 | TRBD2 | CATSRVLAGGEQFF | TGTGCCACCAGCAGAGTACTAGCGGGAGGGGAGCAGTTCTTC
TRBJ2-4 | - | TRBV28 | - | CASSLVGIAKNIQYF | TGTGCCAGCAGTTTAGTCGGTATAGCCAAAAACATTCAGTACTTC
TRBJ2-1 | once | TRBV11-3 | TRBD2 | CASSLGLAGEQFF | TGTGCCAGCAGCTTAGGACTAGCGGGTGAGCAGTTCTTC
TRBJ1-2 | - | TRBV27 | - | CASSLEPQGLYGYTF | TGTGCCAGCAGTTTGGAGCCCCAGGGCCTCTATGGCTACACCTTC
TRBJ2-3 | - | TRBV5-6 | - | CASSWPTDTQYF | TGTGCCAGCAGCTGGCCGACAGATACGCAGTATTTT
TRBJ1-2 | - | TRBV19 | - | CASRGEGSLRRGYTF | TGTGCCAGTAGGGGGGAGGGATCCCTTCGGCGGGGCTACACCTTC
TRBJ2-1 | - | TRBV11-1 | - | CASSYVRDRVFF | TGTGCCAGCAGCTATGTGCGGGATAGGGTATTCTTC
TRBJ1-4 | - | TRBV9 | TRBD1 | CASSVGTGVYEKLFF | TGTGCCAGCAGCGTAGGGACAGGTGTTTATGAAAAACTGTTTTTT
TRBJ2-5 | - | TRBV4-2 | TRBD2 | CASSQDASGSVETQYF | TGTGCCAGCAGCCAAGATGCTAGCGGGAGTGTGGAGACCCAGTACTTC
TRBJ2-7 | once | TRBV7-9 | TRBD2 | CASSPGTSGRGSYEQYF | TGTGCCAGCAGCCCCGGGACTAGCGGGAGGGGATCCTACGAGCAGTACTTC
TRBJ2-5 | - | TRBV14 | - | CASSQELWSDYSGETQYF | TGTGCCAGCAGCCAAGAATTGTGGAGCGACTACTCGGGGGAGACCCAGTACTTC
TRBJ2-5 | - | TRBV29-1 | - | CSAHQETQYF | TGCAGCGCTCACCAAGAGACCCAGTACTTC
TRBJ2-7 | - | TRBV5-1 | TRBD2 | CASSWTSGSNEQYF | TGCGCCAGCAGCTGGACTAGCGGGAGTAACGAGCAGTACTTC
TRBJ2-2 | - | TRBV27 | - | CASSLGQYVTGELFF | TGTGCCAGCAGTCTCGGACAATATGTAACCGGGGAGCTGTTTTTT
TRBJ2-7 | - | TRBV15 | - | CATSFPGYEQYF | TGTGCCACCAGCTTCCCAGGGTACGAGCAGTACTTC
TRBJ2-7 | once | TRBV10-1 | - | CASSGASSYEQYF | TGCGCCAGCAGTGGGGCGAGCTCCTACGAGCAGTACTTC
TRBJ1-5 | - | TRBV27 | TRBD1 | CASRSRGTGNQPQHF | TGTGCCAGCAGGTCTCGAGGGACAGGCAATCAGCCCCAGCATTTT
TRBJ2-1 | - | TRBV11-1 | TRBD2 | CASSLLAGGPVEQFF | TGTGCCAGCAGCTTACTAGCGGGAGGGCCCGTCGAGCAGTTCTTC
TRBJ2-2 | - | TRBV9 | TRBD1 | CASTGTGGETGELFF | TGTGCCAGCACCGGGACAGGGGGAGAGACCGGGGAGCTGTTTTTT
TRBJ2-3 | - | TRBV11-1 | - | CASSSGREDTQYF | TGTGCCAGCAGCTCCGGTCGTGAGGATACGCAGTATTTT
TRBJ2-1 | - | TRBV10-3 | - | CAISEIRTTEQFF | TGTGCCATCAGTGAAATACGGACTACTGAGCAGTTCTTC
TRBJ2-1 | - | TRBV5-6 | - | CASSFPSAGEQFF | TGTGCCAGCAGCTTCCCGTCCGCGGGTGAGCAGTTCTTC
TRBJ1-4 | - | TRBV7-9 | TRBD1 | CASSLGQGVGEKLFF | TGTGCCAGCAGCTTGGGACAGGGAGTAGGTGAAAAACTGTTTTTT